This passage covers 18 T cell receptor beta chains from one sample sequenced in a study of CD8+CD57+ T cells in acquired aplastic anemia. Sequenced patients had shown CD8+CD57+ cell expansion by flow cytometry. Genomic DNA, the template, was used for profiling of the TCR beta VDJ and CDR3. TCRdb called the reads again in MiXCR, with one record for every CDR3 protein. The repertoire holds some 92,000 distinct CDR3 sequences, roughly two thirds seen once, with 65% in the top ten. The sample comprised sorted CD4+, CD8+, or CD8+CD57+ T cells (not recorded which) from PBMCs. These receptors came from a human donor with aplastic anemia.

The chain links TRBV2 to TRBJ2-5; tentatively, D is TRBD2 (7 bases). CDR3 length: 14 residues. V was trimmed by 4 bases and J by 5 bases, leaving 14 bases between them. Looked up from germline, CDR1 is SNHLY and CDR2 is FYNNEI. In nucleotides, the CDR3 is TGTGCCAGCAGTGTTGGGGGGGCAGGGGAGACCCAGTACTTC. Translated: CASSVGGAGETQYF.

In regard to this clonotype: Without the conserved terminal phenylalanine or tryptophan, this CDR3 likely stems from a read error. The chain is built from TRBV6-1 and TRBJ1-6; 8 bases are shared with TRBD1. There are 15 residues in the CDR3. With 6 bases clipped from V and 7 bases from J, the junction kept 8 bases outside the gene matches. From germline, CDR1 is MNHNS and CDR2 SASEGT. CDR3 nucleotides: TGTGCCAGCAGATTTGGACAGGGCGACAATTCACCCCTCCACCTT. Translating gives CASRFGQGDNSPLHL.

This clonotype was seen ten or more times. The rearrangement links TRBV20-1 to TRBJ2-5; 13 bases align to TRBD2. The CDR3 totals 15 residues. CDR1 DFQATT and CDR2 SNEGSKA come from the germline V gene (reference sequence). The V gene end was trimmed by 6 bases and the J gene end by 5 bases; junction bases not matched to a gene: 9. In DNA form, the CDR3 reads TGCAGTGCCCGGGGACTAGCGGGATGGGGGGAGACCCAGTACTTC. Protein: CSARGLAGWGETQYF.

In its sample, this clonotype was seen many times. The chain joins TRBV10-3 to TRBJ2-3; D gene ambiguous. The germline V and J ends were trimmed by 2 bases and 0 bases, with 9 bases remaining between them. The CDR3 has 15 residues. Germline loops: CDR1 ENHRY, CDR2 SYGVKD. The chain's CDR3 is CAISEPTLSTDTQYF. CDR3 coding DNA: TGTGCCATCAGTGAGCCAACTCTCAGCACAGATACGCAGTATTTT.

This clonotype has a count of ten or more. The chain has TRBV25-1 and TRBJ1-1; tentatively, D is TRBD1 (6 bases). CDR3 length equals 15 residues. The V gene's germline CDR1 is MGHDK and CDR2 SYGVNS. The V gene lost 6 bases and the J gene lost 4 bases, with 18 bases spanning the gap. The CDR3 bases are TGTGCCAGCAGGGGCAGGGGTTGGGGGATCACTGAAGCTTTCTTT. Amino acids: CASRGRGWGITEAFF.

The CDR3 region is CASSFEWGQETQYF. CDR3 DNA: TGTGCCAGCAGCTTTGAATGGGGACAGGAGACCCAGTACTTC. The chain recombines TRBV5-6 with TRBJ2-5, with 7 bases lining up with TRBD1. The CDR3 runs to 14 residues. After removal of 2 bases from V and 5 bases from J, the junction contained 6 bases not matched to a gene. CDR1 is SGHDT and CDR2 is YYEEEE in the germline V gene.

This rearrangement joins TRBV10-3 to TRBJ2-5, with unresolved D. Germline loops: CDR1 ENHRY, CDR2 SYGVKD. CDR3 length: 12 residues. V gave up 4 bases and J gave up 5 bases, with 8 bases separating them. CDR3: CAISVGEETQYF. CDR3 DNA sequence: TGTGCCATCAGTGTAGGCGAGGAGACCCAGTACTTC.

The chain carries TRBV7-2 and TRBJ1-5; 7 positions agree with TRBD1. The CDR3 spans 13 residues. The V segment lost 5 bases and the J segment 9 bases; nucleotides outside the gene matches: 7. Per germline, CDR1 SGHTA and CDR2 FQGNSA. The CDR3 bases are TGTGCCAGCAGCCAGAAAGACAGGGTGCCCCAGCATTTT. Translated: CASSQKDRVPQHF.

This clonotype was seen only a few times. The rearrangement uses TRBV2 and TRBJ2-3; TRBD2 is a possible D gene (5 bases). Trimming shortened V by 5 bases and J by 4 bases, and 16 bases separated the two germline ends. This CDR3 is 15 amino acids long. Germline V gene lookup returns CDR1 SNHLY and CDR2 FYNNEI. CDR3 sequence reads: CASSLDWFSADTQYF. The CDR3 region has the DNA TGTGCCAGCAGTCTAGACTGGTTTAGCGCAGATACGCAGTATTTT.

Turning to this clonotype: Since no conserved phenylalanine or tryptophan closes the CDR3, a read error is the likely cause. The chain combines TRBV15 with TRBJ2-5, with 10 bases lining up with TRBD1. Germline V lookup: CDR1 LNHNV, CDR2 YYDKDF (reference sequence). The CDR3 runs 15 residues. The trim removed 4 bases at V and 3 bases at J, leaving 5 bases unmatched. CDR3 nucleotide sequence: TGTGCCACCAGCACCCTGGGGACAGGGGAAGAGACCCAGTACCTC. This sequence encodes CATSTLGTGEETQYL.

The gene calls are TRBV2 and TRBJ2-2, with 8 bases fitting TRBD2. Looked up from germline, CDR1 is SNHLY and CDR2 is FYNNEI. The junction had 0 bases not matched to a gene; V was cut back by 1 base and J by 5 bases. The CDR3 spans 14 residues. Here the CDR3 DNA reads TGTGCCAGCAGTGAAGAGCGGGAGACCGGGGAGCTGTTTTTT. It is translated as CASSEERETGELFF.

This clonotype was observed once. V gene TRBV20-1 combines with J gene TRBJ1-4, with 8 positions matching TRBD1. Germline CDR1 and CDR2: DFQATT and SNEGSKA (reference sequence). V lost 0 bases to trimming and J lost 10 bases; unmatched junction nucleotides: 13. The length of the CDR3 is 16 residues. CDR3: CSARDLMIGQGRKLFF. The CDR3 DNA reads TGCAGTGCTAGAGATCTTATGATAGGACAGGGACGAAAACTGTTTTTT.

In this sample, this clonotype turned up a few times. J is TRBJ2-2 and V is TRBV25-1, with D maybe TRBD1 (5 bases). V lost 4 bases and J 8 bases, leaving 11 bases between the germline ends. This CDR3 region has 13 residues. Germline V gene sequence: CDR1 MGHDK, CDR2 SYGVNS. DNA of the CDR3: TGTGCCAGCAGTGTATCTGGGGCAGGGGAGCTGTTTTTT. Residues: CASSVSGAGELFF.

The chain carries TRBV19 and TRBJ2-3; D ambiguous. Trimming removed 1 base from V and 6 bases from J, with 2 bases in between. Germline V gene data show CDR1 as LNHDA and CDR2 as SQIVND (reference sequence). The CDR3 consists of 11 residues. CDR3 in DNA: TGTGCCAGTAGTATAGGGGATACGCAGTATTTT. It codes for CASSIGDTQYF.

The chain has TRBV9 and TRBJ1-2; D might be TRBD1 (5 bases). The CDR3 length is 11 residues. Trimming pared 6 bases from V and 6 bases from J, leaving 9 bases between. CDR1 and CDR2 from the germline V gene are SGDLS and YYNGEE. The CDR3 DNA is TGTGCCAGCATGAGCAGGGATGGCTACACCTTC. This sequence encodes CASMSRDGYTF.

As DNA, the CDR3 is TGTGCCAGTAGCTCTGACAGTCCTTATGCTTTCTTT. Its translation: CASSSDSPYAFF. The gene calls are TRBV19 and TRBJ1-1; D is perhaps TRBD1 (5 bases). This CDR3 is 12 amino acids long. Trimming removed 6 bases from V and 11 bases from J, with 16 bases in between. CDR1 is LNHDA, CDR2 SQIVND, per germline (reference sequence).

The chain is built from TRBV19 and TRBJ2-1, with no clear D. CDR1 and CDR2 from the germline V gene are LNHDA and SQIVND (reference sequence). The CDR3 is 15 amino acids. V was shortened by 9 bases and J by 0 bases, with 15 bases between the two germline ends. The CDR3 reads CASSDWQSSYNEQFF. The CDR3 bases are TGTGCCAGCAGTGATTGGCAGAGCTCCTACAATGAGCAGTTCTTC.

This chain links TRBV15 with TRBJ2-3; the match to TRBD2 covers 8 bases. Trimming took 4 bases from V and 3 from J; bases not matched to a gene: 9. This CDR3 has 16 amino acids. Germline CDR1 reads LNHNV; CDR2 reads YYDKDF (reference sequence). The CDR3 is CATSTPSGSGTDTQYF. The CDR3 DNA reads as TGTGCCACCAGCACACCAAGCGGGAGCGGGACAGATACGCAGTATTTT.